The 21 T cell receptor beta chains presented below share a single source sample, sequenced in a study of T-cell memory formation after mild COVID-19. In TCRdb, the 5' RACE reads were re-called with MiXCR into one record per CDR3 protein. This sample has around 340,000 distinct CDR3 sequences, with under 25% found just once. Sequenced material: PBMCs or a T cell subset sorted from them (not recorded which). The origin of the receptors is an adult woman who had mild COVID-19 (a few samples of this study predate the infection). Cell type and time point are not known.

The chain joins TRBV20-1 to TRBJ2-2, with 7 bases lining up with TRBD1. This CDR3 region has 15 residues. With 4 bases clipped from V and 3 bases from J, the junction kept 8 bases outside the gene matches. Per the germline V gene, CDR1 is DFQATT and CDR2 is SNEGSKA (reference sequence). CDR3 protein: CSAKTGQAHTGELFF. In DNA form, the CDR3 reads TGCAGTGCTAAGACTGGACAGGCCCACACCGGGGAGCTGTTTTTT.

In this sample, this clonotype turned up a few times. The CDR3 DNA sequence: TGTGCCAGCAGCTTAGGACAGGGGGCTGGCTATGGCTACACCTTC. As protein: CASSLGQGAGYGYTF. This sequence joins TRBV7-6 and TRBJ1-2; 10 bases fit TRBD1. Germline lookup yields CDR1 SGHVS and CDR2 FNYEAQ. The V gene end was trimmed by 1 base and the J gene end by 4 bases; junction bases not matched to a gene: 3. CDR3 length: 15 amino acids.

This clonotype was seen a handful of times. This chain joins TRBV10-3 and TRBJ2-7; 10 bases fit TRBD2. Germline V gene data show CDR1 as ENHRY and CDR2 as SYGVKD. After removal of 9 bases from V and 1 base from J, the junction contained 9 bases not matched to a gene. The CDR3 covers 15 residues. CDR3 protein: CAISGTSVNSYEQYF. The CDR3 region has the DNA TGTGCCATTTCCGGGACTAGCGTCAATTCCTACGAGCAGTACTTC.

The CDR3 DNA is TGTGCCACCAGTGAATTCGACAGGGGGCAAGAAAAACTGTTTTTT. Translation: CATSEFDRGQEKLFF. The gene calls are TRBV24-1 and TRBJ1-4; TRBD1 matches at 10 bases. The germline V gene has CDR1 KGHDR and CDR2 SFDVKD. The length of the CDR3 is 15 residues. V lost 4 bases and J lost 8; bases outside the gene matches: 6.

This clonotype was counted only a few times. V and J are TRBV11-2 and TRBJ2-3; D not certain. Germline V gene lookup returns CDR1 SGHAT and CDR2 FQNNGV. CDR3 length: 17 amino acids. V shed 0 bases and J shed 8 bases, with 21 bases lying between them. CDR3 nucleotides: TGTGCCAGCAGCTTAGATCTTAGCAGGTCCTCTCGTGGTACGCAGTATTTT. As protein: CASSLDLSRSSRGTQYF.

DNA for the CDR3: TGCAGCGTAAAACGACAGGGGCAGTTCTTC. Its protein product is CSVKRQGQFF. V gene TRBV29-1 combines with J gene TRBJ2-1, with 7 bases that match TRBD1. Per germline, CDR1 SQVTM and CDR2 ANQGSEA. The junction had 5 bases not matched to a gene; V was cut back by 6 bases and J by 12 bases. This CDR3 is built from 10 residues.

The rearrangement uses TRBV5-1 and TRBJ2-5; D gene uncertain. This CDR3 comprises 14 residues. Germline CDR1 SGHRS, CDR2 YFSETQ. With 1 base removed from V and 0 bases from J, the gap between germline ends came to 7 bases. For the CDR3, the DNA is TGCGCCAGCAGCTTGATTGAGTACCAAGAGACCCAGTACTTC. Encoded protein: CASSLIEYQETQYF.

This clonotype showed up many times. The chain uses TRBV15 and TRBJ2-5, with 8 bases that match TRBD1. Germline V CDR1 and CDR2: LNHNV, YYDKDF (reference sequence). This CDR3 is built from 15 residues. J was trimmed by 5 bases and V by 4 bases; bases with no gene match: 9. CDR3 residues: CATSKRTGRWETQYF. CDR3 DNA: TGTGCCACCAGCAAACGGACAGGGAGATGGGAGACCCAGTACTTC.

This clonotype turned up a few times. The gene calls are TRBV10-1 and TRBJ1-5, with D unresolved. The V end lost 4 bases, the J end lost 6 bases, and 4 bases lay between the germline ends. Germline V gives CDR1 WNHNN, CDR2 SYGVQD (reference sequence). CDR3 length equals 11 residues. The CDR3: CASSVGQPQHF. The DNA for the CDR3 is TGCGCCAGCAGTGTAGGTCAGCCCCAGCATTTT.

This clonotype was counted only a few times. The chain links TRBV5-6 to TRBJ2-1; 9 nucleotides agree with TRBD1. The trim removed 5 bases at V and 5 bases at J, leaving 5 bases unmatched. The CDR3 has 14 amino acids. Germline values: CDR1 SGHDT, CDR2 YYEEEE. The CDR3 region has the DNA TGTGCCAGCAGAAGGGACAGGGTGGACAATGAGCAGTTCTTC. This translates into CASRRDRVDNEQFF.

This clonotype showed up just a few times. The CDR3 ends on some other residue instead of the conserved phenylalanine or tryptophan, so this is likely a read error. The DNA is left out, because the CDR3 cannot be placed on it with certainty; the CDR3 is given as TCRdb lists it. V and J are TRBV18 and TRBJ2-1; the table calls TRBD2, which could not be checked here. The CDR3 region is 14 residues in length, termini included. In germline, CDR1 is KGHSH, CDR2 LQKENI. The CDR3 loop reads CASSRNDGLAGGPS.

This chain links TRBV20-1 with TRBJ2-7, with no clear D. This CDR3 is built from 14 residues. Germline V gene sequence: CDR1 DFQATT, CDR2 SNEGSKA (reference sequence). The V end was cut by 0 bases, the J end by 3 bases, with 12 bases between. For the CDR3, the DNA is TGCAGTGCTAGAGATCTTCGGGCCCTCTACGAGCAGTACTTC. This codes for CSARDLRALYEQYF.

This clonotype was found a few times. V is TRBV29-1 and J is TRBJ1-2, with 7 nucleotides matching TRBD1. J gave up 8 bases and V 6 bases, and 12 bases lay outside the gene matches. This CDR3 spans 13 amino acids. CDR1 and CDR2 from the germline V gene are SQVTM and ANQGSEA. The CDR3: CSVLNDRDGGYTF. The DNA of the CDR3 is TGCAGCGTACTGAATGACAGGGACGGAGGCTACACCTTC.

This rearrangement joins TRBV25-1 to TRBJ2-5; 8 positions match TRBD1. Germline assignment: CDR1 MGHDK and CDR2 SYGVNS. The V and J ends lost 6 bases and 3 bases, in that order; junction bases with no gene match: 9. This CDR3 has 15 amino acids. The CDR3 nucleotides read TGTGCCAGCAGCTGGACAGGGTTCTTCAAAGAGACCCAGTACTTC. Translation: CASSWTGFFKETQYF.

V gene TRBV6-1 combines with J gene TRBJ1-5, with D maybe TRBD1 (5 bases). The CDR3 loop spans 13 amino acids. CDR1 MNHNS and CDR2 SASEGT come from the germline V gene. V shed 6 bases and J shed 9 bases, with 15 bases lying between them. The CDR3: CASSGEGSWPQHF. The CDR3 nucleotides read TGTGCCAGCAGCGGAGAGGGGAGCTGGCCCCAGCATTTT.

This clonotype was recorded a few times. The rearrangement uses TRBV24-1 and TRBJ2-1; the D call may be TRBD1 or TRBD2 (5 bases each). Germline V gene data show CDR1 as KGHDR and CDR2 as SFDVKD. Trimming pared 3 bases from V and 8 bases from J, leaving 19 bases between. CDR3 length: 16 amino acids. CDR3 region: CATSDPLSGRGDEQFF. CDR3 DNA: TGTGCCACCAGTGATCCCCTGTCAGGGAGAGGAGATGAGCAGTTCTTC.

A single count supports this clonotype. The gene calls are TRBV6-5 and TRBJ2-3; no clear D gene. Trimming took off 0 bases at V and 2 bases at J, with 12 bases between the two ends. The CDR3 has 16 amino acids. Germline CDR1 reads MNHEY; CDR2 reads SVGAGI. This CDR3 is CASSYSRKGLTDTQYF. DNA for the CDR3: TGTGCCAGCAGTTACTCTCGAAAGGGCCTCACAGATACGCAGTATTTT.

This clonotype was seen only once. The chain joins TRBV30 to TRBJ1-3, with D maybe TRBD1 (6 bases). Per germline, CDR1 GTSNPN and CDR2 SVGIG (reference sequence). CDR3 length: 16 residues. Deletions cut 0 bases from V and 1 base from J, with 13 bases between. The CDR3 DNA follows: TGTGCCTGGAGTGTACAGGGCCTATTGTCTGGAAACACCATATATTTT. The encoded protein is CAWSVQGLLSGNTIYF. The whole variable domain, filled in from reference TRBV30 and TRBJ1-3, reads SQTIHQWPATLVQPVGSPLSLECTVEGTSNPNLYWYRQAAGRGLQLLFYSVGIGQISSEVPQNLSASRPQDRQFILSSKKLLLSDSGFYLCAWSVQGLLSGNTIYFGEGSWLTVV.

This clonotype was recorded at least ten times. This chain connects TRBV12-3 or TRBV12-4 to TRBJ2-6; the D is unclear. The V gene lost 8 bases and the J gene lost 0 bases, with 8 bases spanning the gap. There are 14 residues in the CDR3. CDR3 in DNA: TGTGCCAGCGGAGTCCTCTCTGGGGCCAACGTCCTGACTTTC. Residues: CASGVLSGANVLTF.

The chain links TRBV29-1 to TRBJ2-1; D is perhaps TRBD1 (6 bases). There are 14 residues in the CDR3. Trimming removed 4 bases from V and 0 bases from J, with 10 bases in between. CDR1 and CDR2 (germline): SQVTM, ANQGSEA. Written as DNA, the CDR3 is TGCAGCGTTGGTCCCAGGGGCTCCTACAATGAGCAGTTCTTC. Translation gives CSVGPRGSYNEQFF.

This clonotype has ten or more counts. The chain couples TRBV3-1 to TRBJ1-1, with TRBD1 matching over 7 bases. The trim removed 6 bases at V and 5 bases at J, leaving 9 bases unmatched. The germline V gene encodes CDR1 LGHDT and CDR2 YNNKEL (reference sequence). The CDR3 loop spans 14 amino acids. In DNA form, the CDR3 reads TGTGCCAGCAGTCGAGACAGGGTAGGGACTGAAGCTTTCTTT. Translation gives CASSRDRVGTEAFF.